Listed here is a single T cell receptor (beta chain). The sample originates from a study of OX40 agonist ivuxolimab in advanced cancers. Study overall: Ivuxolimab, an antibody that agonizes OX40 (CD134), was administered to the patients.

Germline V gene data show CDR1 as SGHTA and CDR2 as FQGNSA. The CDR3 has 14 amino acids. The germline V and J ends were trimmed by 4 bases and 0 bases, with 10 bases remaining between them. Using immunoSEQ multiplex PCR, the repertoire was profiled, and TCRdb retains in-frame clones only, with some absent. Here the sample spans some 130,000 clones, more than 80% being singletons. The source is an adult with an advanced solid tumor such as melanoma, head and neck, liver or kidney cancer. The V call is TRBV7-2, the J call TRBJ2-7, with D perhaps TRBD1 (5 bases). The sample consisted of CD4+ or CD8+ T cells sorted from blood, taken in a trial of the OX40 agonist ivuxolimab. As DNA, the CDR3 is TGTGCCAGCAGCTGGACATACCCCTCCTACGAGCAGTACTTC. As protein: CASSWTYPSYEQYF.